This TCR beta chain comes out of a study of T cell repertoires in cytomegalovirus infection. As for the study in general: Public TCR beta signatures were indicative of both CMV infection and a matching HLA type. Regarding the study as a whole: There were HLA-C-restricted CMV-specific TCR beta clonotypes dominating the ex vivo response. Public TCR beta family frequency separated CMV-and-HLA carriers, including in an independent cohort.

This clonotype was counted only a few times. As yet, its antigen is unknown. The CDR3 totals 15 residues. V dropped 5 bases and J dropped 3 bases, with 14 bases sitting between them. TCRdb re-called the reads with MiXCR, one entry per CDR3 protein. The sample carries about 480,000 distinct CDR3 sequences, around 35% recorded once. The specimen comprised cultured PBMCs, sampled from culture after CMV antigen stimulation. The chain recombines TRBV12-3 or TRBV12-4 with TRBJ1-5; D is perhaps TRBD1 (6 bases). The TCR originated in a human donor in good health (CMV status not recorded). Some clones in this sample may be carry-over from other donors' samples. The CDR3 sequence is CASSVQGMTNQPQHF. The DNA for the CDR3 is TGTGCCAGCAGTGTACAGGGTATGACCAATCAGCCCCAGCATTTT.